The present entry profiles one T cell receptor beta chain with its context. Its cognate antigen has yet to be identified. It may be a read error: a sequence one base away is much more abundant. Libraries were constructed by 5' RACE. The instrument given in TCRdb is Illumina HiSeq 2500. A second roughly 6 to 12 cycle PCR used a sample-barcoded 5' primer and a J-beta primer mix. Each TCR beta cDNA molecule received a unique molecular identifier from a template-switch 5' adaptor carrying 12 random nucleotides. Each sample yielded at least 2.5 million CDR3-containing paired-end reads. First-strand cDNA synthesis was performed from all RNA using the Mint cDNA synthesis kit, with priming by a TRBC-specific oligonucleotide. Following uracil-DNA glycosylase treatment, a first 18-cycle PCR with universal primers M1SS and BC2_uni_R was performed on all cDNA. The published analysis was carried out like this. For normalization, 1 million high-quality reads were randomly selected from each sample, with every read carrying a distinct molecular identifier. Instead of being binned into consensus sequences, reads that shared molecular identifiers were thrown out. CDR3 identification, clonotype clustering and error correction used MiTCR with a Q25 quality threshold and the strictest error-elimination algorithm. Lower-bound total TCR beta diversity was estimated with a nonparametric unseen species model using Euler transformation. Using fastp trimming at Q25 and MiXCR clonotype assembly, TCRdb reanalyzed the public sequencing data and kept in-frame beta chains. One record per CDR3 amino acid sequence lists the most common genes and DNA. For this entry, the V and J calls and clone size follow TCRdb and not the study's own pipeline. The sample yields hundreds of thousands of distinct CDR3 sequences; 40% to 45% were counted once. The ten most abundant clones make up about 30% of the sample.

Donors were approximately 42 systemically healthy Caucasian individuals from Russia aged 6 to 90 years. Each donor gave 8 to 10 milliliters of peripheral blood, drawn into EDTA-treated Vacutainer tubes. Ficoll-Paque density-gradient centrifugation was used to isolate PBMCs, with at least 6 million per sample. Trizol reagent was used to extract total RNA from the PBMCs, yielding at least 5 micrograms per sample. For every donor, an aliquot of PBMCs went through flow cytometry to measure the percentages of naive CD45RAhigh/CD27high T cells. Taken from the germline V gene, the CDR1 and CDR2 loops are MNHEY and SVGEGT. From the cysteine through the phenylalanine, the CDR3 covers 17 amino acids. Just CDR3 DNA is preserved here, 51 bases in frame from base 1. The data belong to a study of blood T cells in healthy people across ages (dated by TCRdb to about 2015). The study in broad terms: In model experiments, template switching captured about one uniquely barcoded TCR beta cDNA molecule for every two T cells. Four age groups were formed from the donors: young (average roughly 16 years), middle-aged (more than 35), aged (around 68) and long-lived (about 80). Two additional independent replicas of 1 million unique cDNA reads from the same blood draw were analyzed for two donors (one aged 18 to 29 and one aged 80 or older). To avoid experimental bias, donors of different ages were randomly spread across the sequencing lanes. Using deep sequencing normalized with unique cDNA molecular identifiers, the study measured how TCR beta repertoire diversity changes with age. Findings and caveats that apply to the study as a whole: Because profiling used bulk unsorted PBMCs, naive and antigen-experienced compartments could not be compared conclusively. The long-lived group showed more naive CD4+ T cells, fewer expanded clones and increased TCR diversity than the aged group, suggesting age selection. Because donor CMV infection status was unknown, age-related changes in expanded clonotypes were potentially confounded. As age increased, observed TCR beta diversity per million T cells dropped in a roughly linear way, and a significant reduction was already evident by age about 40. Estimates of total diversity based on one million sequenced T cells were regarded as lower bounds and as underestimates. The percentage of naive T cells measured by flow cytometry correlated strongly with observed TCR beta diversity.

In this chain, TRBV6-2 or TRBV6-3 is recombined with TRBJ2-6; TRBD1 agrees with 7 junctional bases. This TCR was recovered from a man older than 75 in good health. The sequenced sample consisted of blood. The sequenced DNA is TGTGCCAGCACCCTGACAGGGTCCCTCCCTGGGGCCAACGTCCCGACTTTC. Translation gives CASTLTGSLPGANVPTF.